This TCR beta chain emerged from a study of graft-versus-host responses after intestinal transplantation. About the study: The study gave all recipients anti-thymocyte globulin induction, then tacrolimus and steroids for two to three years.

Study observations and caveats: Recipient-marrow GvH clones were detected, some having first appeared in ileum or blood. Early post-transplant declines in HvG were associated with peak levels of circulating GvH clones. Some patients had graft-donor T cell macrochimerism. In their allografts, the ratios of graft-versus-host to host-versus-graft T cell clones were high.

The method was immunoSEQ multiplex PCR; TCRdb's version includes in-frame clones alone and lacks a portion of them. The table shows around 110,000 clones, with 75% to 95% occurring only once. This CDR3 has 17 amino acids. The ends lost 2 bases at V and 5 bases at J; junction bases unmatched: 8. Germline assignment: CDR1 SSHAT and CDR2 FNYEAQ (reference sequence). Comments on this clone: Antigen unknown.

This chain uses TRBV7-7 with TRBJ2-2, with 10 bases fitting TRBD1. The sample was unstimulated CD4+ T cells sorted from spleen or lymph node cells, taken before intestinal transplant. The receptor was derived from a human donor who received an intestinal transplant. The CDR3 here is CASSLKAGTGATGELFF. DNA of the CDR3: TGTGCCAGCAGCTTAAAGGCCGGGACAGGGGCGACCGGGGAGCTGTTTTTT.